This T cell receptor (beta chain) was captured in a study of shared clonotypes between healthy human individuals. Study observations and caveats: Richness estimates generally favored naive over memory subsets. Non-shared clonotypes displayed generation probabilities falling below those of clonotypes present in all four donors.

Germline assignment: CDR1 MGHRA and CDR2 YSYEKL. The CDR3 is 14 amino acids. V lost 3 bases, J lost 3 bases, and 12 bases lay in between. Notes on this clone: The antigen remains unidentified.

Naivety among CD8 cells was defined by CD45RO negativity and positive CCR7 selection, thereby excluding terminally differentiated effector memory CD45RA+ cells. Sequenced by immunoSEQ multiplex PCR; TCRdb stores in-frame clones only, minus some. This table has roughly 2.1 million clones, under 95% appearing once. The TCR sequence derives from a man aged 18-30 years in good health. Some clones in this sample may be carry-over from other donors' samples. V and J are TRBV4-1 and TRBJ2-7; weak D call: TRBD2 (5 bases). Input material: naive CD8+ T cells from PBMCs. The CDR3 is CASSHVGAFYEQYF. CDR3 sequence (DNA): TGCGCCAGCAGCCACGTGGGAGCATTCTACGAGCAGTACTTC.